A selection of T cell receptor beta chains follows, all from one sample in a study of control samples from healthy donors and cancer patients. Sequencing used immunoSEQ multiplex PCR; TCRdb keeps in-frame clones, though not all of them. Of under 150,000 clones in the sample, approximately 88% were seen once. The sequencing input was blood. Every receptor here comes from a man aged 40-49 years in good health. Each CDR3 is given with its conserved first and last residue. The D gene is left open where the match is weak. The size of a clone is reported for some rows only, either as once, few or many, or as a class for expanded clones.

D gene,clone size,J gene,V gene,CDR3 protein,CDR3 DNA
TRBD1,-,TRBJ2-1,TRBV2,CASSRTGYNEQFF,TGTGCCAGCAGCAGGACAGGATACAATGAGCAGTTCTTC
-,-,TRBJ2-7,TRBV27,CASSSGDPVYEQYF,TGTGCCAGCAGTTCAGGGGACCCGGTCTACGAGCAGTACTTC
-,-,TRBJ2-1,TRBV4-2,CASSQDVGDSYNEQFF,TGTGCCAGCAGCCAAGATGTCGGGGACTCTTACAATGAGCAGTTCTTC
-,-,TRBJ2-1,TRBV6-2/TRBV6-3,CASSYPEGSPMGYNEQFF,TGTGCCAGCAGTTACCCGGAGGGCAGCCCAATGGGCTACAATGAGCAGTTCTTC
-,-,TRBJ1-1,TRBV11-3,CASSRDYGLNTEAFF,TGTGCCAGCAGCCGGGACTATGGACTTAACACTGAAGCTTTCTTT
-,-,TRBJ1-2,TRBV29-1,CSVWEGYTF,TGCAGCGTTTGGGAAGGCTACACCTTC
-,-,TRBJ1-1,TRBV6-5,CASREGGGNTEAFF,TGTGCCAGCAGGGAGGGTGGCGGGAACACTGAAGCTTTCTTT
TRBD2,-,TRBJ2-1,TRBV5-4,CASSLDSGGAEQFF,TGTGCCAGCAGCTTGGATAGCGGGGGGGCGGAGCAGTTCTTC
TRBD2,-,TRBJ2-3,TRBV9,CASSTGLAGAPAADTQYF,TGTGCCAGCAGCACCGGGCTAGCGGGGGCGCCTGCCGCAGATACGCAGTATTTT
TRBD1,few,TRBJ1-1,TRBV25-1,CASSGTGGADTEAFF,TGTGCCAGCAGCGGTACAGGGGGCGCGGACACTGAAGCTTTCTTT
TRBD1,-,TRBJ1-5,TRBV2,CASSYTGGGNQPQHF,TGTGCCAGCAGTTATACAGGGGGAGGCAATCAGCCCCAGCATTTT
TRBD1,-,TRBJ2-7,TRBV9,CASSPGTGSSYEQYF,TGTGCCAGCAGCCCGGGGACAGGGAGCTCCTACGAGCAGTACTTC
-,once,TRBJ2-6,TRBV11-3,CASSLLSGANVLTF,TGTGCCAGCAGCTTGCTCTCTGGGGCCAACGTCCTGACTTTC
-,few,TRBJ2-2,TRBV6-2/TRBV6-3,CASSLDETGELFF,TGTGCCAGCAGTTTGGACGAAACCGGGGAGCTGTTTTTT
TRBD1,-,TRBJ2-4,TRBV5-1,CASSGTGGIPNIQYF,TGCGCCAGCAGCGGGACAGGGGGCATCCCCAACATTCAGTACTTC
-,once,TRBJ2-1,TRBV10-3,CAISEYQAYNEQFF,TGTGCCATCAGTGAATACCAGGCCTACAATGAGCAGTTCTTC
-,-,TRBJ2-7,TRBV25-1,CASSARLFYEQYF,TGTGCCAGCAGTGCTCGGCTATTCTACGAGCAGTACTTC
-,-,TRBJ1-6,TRBV20-1,CSASGQGGSPLHF,TGCAGTGCTAGTGGTCAGGGTGGTTCACCCCTCCACTTT
-,-,TRBJ2-3,TRBV20-1,CSLVGTDTQYF,TGCAGCCTCGTGGGTACAGATACGCAGTATTTT
-,once,TRBJ2-7,TRBV6-6,CASSRATEQYF,TGTGCCAGCAGCCGGGCAACAGAGCAGTACTTC
-,-,TRBJ1-1,TRBV7-9,CASGKVVEAFF,TGTGCCAGCGGCAAAGTCGTTGAAGCTTTCTTT
TRBD1,-,TRBJ2-2,TRBV18,CASSPFPGQGGTGELFF,TGTGCCAGCTCACCTTTTCCGGGACAGGGTGGCACCGGGGAGCTGTTTTTT
TRBD1,-,TRBJ1-1,TRBV5-1,CASSLTRDRGNTEAFF,TGCGCCAGCAGCCTAACCCGGGACAGGGGAAACACTGAAGCTTTCTTT
-,-,TRBJ1-1,TRBV2,CASRNRVSTEAFF,TGTGCCAGCAGGAACAGGGTCTCCACTGAAGCTTTCTTT
-,-,TRBJ1-3,TRBV25-1,CASSESRDLSGNTIYF,TGTGCCAGCAGTGAATCACGGGATCTATCTGGAAACACCATATATTTT
-,-,TRBJ1-3,TRBV6-5,CASSFRGASGNTIYF,TGTGCCAGCAGCTTTAGGGGGGCCTCTGGAAACACCATATATTTT
-,-,TRBJ1-3,TRBV30,CAWSDHLGSGNTIYF,TGTGCCTGGAGTGACCACTTGGGCTCTGGAAACACCATATATTTT
-,-,TRBJ1-2,TRBV19,CASSINRDDGYTF,TGTGCCAGTAGTATCAACAGGGATGATGGCTACACCTTC
-,-,TRBJ2-1,TRBV12-3/TRBV12-4,CASRLTDEQFF,TGTGCCAGCAGACTTACTGATGAGCAGTTCTTC
-,-,TRBJ1-4,TRBV6-6,CASSFQGLGNEKLFF,TGTGCCAGCAGTTTCCAGGGTCTCGGGAATGAAAAACTGTTTTTT
-,-,TRBJ1-5,TRBV15,CATSRDLLSSFNQPQHF,TGTGCCACCAGCAGAGATCTACTAAGTAGTTTCAATCAGCCCCAGCATTTT